A single sample is the source of the 24 T cell receptor beta chains below, sequenced in a study of T cells in Graves' hyperthyroidism and ophthalmopathy. Using RNA transcripts as the source, TCR beta CDR3 regions were amplified. When the TCR CDR3 underwent first-round RT-PCR, the HTBI primer set was used. TCRdb reprocessed the multiplex PCR reads via MiXCR and lists one record per CDR3 protein. This sample has roughly 500,000 distinct CDR3 sequences, with 46% found just once. Material: peripheral blood or thyroid tissue (not recorded which). These receptors were collected from an adult woman with Graves' disease, either hyperthyroidism or ophthalmopathy (not recorded which).

This clonotype was seen repeatedly, ten times or more. This CDR3 reads CSVAYPGSAYEQYF. CDR3 coding DNA: TGCAGCGTTGCCTATCCAGGGAGTGCTTACGAGCAGTACTTC. The V call is TRBV29-1, the J call TRBJ2-7, with D perhaps assigned TRBD1 or TRBD2 (5 bases each). The CDR3 extends over 14 amino acids. Trimming removed 4 bases from V and 4 bases from J, with 17 bases in between. The germline V gene encodes CDR1 SQVTM and CDR2 ANQGSEA.

The V and J genes are TRBV7-2 and TRBJ2-5; TRBD2 agrees at 7 bases. The CDR3 extends over 14 amino acids. V gave up 7 bases and J gave up 1 base; unmatched junction bases: 6. The V gene's germline CDR1 is SGHTA and CDR2 FQGNSA. CDR3 nucleotides: TGTGCCAGCACCCTGGGACTACTCCAAGAGACCCAGTACTTC. Residues: CASTLGLLQETQYF.

V is TRBV5-1 and J is TRBJ1-1, with TRBD1 matching 9 bases. The germline CDR1 and CDR2 sequences are SGHRS and YFSETQ. This CDR3 region has 15 residues. V gave up 0 bases and J gave up 1 base; unmatched junction bases: 1. This chain's CDR3 is CASSLEGQGNTEAFF. The CDR3, as DNA: TGCGCCAGCAGCTTGGAGGGACAGGGGAACACTGAAGCTTTCTTT.

This clonotype was observed many times. This sequence joins TRBV20-1 and TRBJ1-1, with D unresolved. The CDR3 contains 15 residues. Between the trimmed V and J ends, which lost 0 bases and 2 bases, there was a span of 13 bases. CDR1 is DFQATT and CDR2 is SNEGSKA in the germline V gene (reference sequence). The CDR3 here is CSARDRVGRNTEAFF. The CDR3 nucleotides read TGCAGTGCTAGAGATCGAGTGGGGAGAAACACTGAAGCTTTCTTT.

The V call is TRBV7-2, the J call TRBJ1-1; the match to TRBD1 covers 10 bases. CDR1 and CDR2 (germline): SGHTA, FQGNSA. Trimming cost V 5 bases and J 11 bases; bases outside gene matches: 5. This CDR3 is 12 amino acids long. The CDR3 DNA is TGTGCCAGCAGCCATGGACAGGGGGGGGCTTTCTTT. Its protein is CASSHGQGGAFF.

The rearrangement uses TRBV6-1 and TRBJ2-6, with no clear D. Germline lookup yields CDR1 MNHNS and CDR2 SASEGT. This CDR3 has 12 amino acids. Trimming left V 4 bases short and J 12 bases short, with 10 bases between. In DNA form, the CDR3 reads TGTGCCAGCAGTGCCCGAACCAGCGTCCTGACTTTC. Amino acids: CASSARTSVLTF.

This chain uses TRBV19 with TRBJ1-6; unclear D gene. The germline V gene encodes CDR1 LNHDA and CDR2 SQIVND (reference sequence). V shed 4 bases and J shed 7 bases, with 11 bases lying between them. The CDR3 is 14 residues long. CDR3 loop: CASSTNGRNSPLHF. The CDR3 DNA is TGTGCCAGTAGTACGAACGGGAGGAATTCACCCCTCCACTTT.

The chain couples TRBV28 to TRBJ2-7; D is undetermined. Per germline, CDR1 MDHEN and CDR2 SYDVKM. CDR3 length equals 13 residues. V was shortened by 6 bases and J by 4 bases, with 13 bases between the two germline ends. The CDR3 nucleotides are TGTGCCAGCAGCCGCAAGTGGCGGTACGAGCAGTACTTC. Amino acid sequence: CASSRKWRYEQYF.

This chain uses TRBV7-6 with TRBJ2-2, with TRBD2 matching 10 bases. With V trimmed by 6 bases and J by 4 bases, 5 bases remained unmatched. Per the germline V gene, CDR1 is SGHVS and CDR2 is FNYEAQ. There are 15 residues in the CDR3. The CDR3 nucleotides read TGTGCCAGCAGATCTAGCGGGAGTGGCACCGGGGAGCTGTTTTTT. It specifies CASRSSGSGTGELFF.

At least ten counts were recorded for this clonotype. The gene calls are TRBV13 and TRBJ2-5, with D unclear. V was clipped by 6 bases and J by 5 bases, with 16 bases between them. Germline V CDR1 and CDR2: PRHDT, FYEKMQ (reference sequence). The CDR3 loop spans 14 amino acids. CDR3 region: CASSTSRLGETQYF. CDR3 coding DNA: TGTGCCAGCAGTACGAGCCGGCTTGGGGAGACCCAGTACTTC.

This clonotype was counted ten times or more. The gene calls are TRBV20-1 and TRBJ2-7; D gene ambiguous. CDR1 and CDR2 from the germline V gene are DFQATT and SNEGSKA (reference sequence). The CDR3 is 12 amino acids. V was clipped by 4 bases and J by 0 bases, with 7 bases between them. This chain's CDR3 is CSAKGNSYEQYF. DNA for the CDR3: TGCAGTGCTAAAGGGAACTCCTACGAGCAGTACTTC.

The rearrangement links TRBV19 to TRBJ1-5; D is unresolved. Germline CDR1 LNHDA, CDR2 SQIVND (reference sequence). The V gene lost 5 bases and the J gene lost 11 bases, with 19 bases spanning the gap. The CDR3 totals 14 residues. Here the CDR3 DNA reads TGTGCCAGTAGTTCCTTAGCGGGAGAAGAGACCCAGCATTTT. Translating gives CASSSLAGEETQHF.

The CDR3 sequence: CASSTRLAGLTYEQYF. The CDR3, as DNA: TGTGCCAGCAGCACCCGACTAGCGGGTTTAACCTACGAGCAGTACTTC. V is TRBV7-9 and J is TRBJ2-7, with 10 nucleotides matching TRBD2. The CDR3 spans 16 residues. The germline gives CDR1 SEHNR, CDR2 FQNEAQ (reference sequence). V dropped 5 bases and J dropped 2; count of bases not matched to a gene: 9.

V and J are TRBV7-2 and TRBJ2-3; tentatively, D is TRBD2 (6 bases). In germline, CDR1 is SGHTA, CDR2 FQGNSA. Trimming pared 3 bases from V and 4 bases from J, leaving 17 bases between. The CDR3 has 16 residues. DNA of the CDR3: TGTGCCAGCAGCTTCGCCTGGGACTCCGGGGCAGATACGCAGTATTTT. Protein: CASSFAWDSGADTQYF.

At least ten counts were recorded for this clonotype. CDR3 in amino acids: CASSSLIDGPLHF. The CDR3 DNA reads as TGTGCCAGCAGCTCTTTAATCGACGGTCCCCTCCACTTT. This rearrangement joins TRBV7-2 to TRBJ1-6; no clear D gene. Germline values: CDR1 SGHTA, CDR2 FQGNSA. The V gene lost 4 bases and the J gene lost 13 bases, with 14 bases spanning the gap. This CDR3 is built from 13 residues. Full variable domain (rest looked up from reference TRBV7-2 and TRBJ1-6): GAGVSQSPSNKVTEKGKDVELRCDPISGHTALYWYRQSLGQGLEFLIYFQGNSAPDKSGLPSDRFSAERTGGSVSTLTIQRTQQEDSAVYLCASSSLIDGPLHFGNGTRLTVT.

This chain uses TRBV5-1 with TRBJ1-5, with 8 bases that match TRBD1. The CDR3 sequence is 15 residues long. The germline gives CDR1 SGHRS, CDR2 YFSETQ. V dropped 4 bases and J dropped 7; count of bases not matched to a gene: 10. In DNA, the CDR3 is TGCGCCAGCAGCCTAGGACAGGGTTCGTACCAGCCCCAGCATTTT. This codes for CASSLGQGSYQPQHF. Together with reference TRBV5-1 and TRBJ1-5, the CDR3 gives the full variable domain: KAGVTQTPRYLIKTRGQQVTLSCSPISGHRSVSWYQQTPGQGLQFLFEYFSETQRNKGNFPGRFSGRQFSNSRSEMNVSTLELGDSALYLCASSLGQGSYQPQHFGDGTRLSIL.

This clonotype was seen only a few times. A much larger clone lies a single base off, so this may be a read error. The gene calls are TRBV5-1 and TRBJ2-7; D is uncertain. CDR3 length: 13 amino acids. With 7 bases removed from V and 0 bases from J, the gap between germline ends came to 11 bases. Per germline, CDR1 SGHRS and CDR2 YFSETQ. The CDR3 sequence is CASGDASSYEQYF. As DNA, the CDR3 is TGCGCCAGCGGCGATGCTAGCTCCTACGAGCAGTACTTC.

This clonotype was seen only a few times. The chain carries TRBV20-1 and TRBJ1-6; D might be TRBD1 (5 bases). CDR1 and CDR2 (germline): DFQATT, SNEGSKA (reference sequence). Trimming took 2 bases from V and 4 from J, leaving 9 bases between them. This CDR3 is 14 amino acids long. CDR3 nucleotides: TGCAGTGCTAGAAAGACAGATTATAATTCACCCCTCCACTTT. It encodes CSARKTDYNSPLHF.

The rearrangement uses TRBV20-1 and TRBJ2-6; D not resolved. Germline CDR1 and CDR2: DFQATT and SNEGSKA (reference sequence). The V and J ends lost 2 bases and 1 base respectively, with 6 bases between them. This CDR3 is built from 14 residues. The CDR3 DNA reads as TGCAGTGCTAGACCCTCGTCTGGGGCCAACGTCCTGACTTTC. Its translation is CSARPSSGANVLTF.

The rearrangement joins TRBV25-1 to TRBJ1-6, with 7 nucleotides matching TRBD1. Germline lookup yields CDR1 MGHDK and CDR2 SYGVNS. The junction had 2 bases not matched to a gene; V was cut back by 6 bases and J by 6 bases. This CDR3 comprises 13 residues. CDR3: CASRGQCNSPLHF. CDR3 coding DNA: TGTGCCAGCAGGGGACAGTGTAATTCACCCCTCCACTTT.

Ten or more counts support this clonotype. The DNA for the CDR3 is TGTGCCAGTAGTACAACAGGGATCGTAAATGAAAAACTGTTTTTT. Residues: CASSTTGIVNEKLFF. The chain links TRBV19 to TRBJ1-4; maybe TRBD1 (6 bases). Germline V gene lookup returns CDR1 LNHDA and CDR2 SQIVND (reference sequence). This CDR3 has 15 residues. Trimming pared 4 bases from V and 5 bases from J, leaving 14 bases between. Full variable domain (missing parts from reference TRBV19 and TRBJ1-4): DGGITQSPKYLFRKEGQNVTLSCEQNLNHDAMYWYRQDPGQGLRLIYYSQIVNDFQKGDIAEGYSVSREKKESFPLTVTSAQKNPTAFYLCASSTTGIVNEKLFFGSGTQLSVL.

CDR3 nucleotides: TGTGCCAGCAGCTTATATAGGGACCCAAACTACGAGCAGTACTTC. This gives the protein CASSLYRDPNYEQYF. This sequence joins TRBV13 and TRBJ2-7; D could derive from TRBD1 or TRBD2 (5 bases each). The V and J ends lost 2 bases and 3 bases respectively, with 14 bases between them. This CDR3 is 15 amino acids long. Looked up from germline, CDR1 is PRHDT and CDR2 is FYEKMQ (reference sequence).

This clonotype has ten or more counts. V and J are TRBV7-2 and TRBJ2-6; tentatively, D is TRBD1 (5 bases). The CDR3 is 15 amino acids. Trimming shortened V by 5 bases and J by 0 bases, and 8 bases separated the two germline ends. Germline CDR1 and CDR2: SGHTA and FQGNSA. CDR3 in amino acids: CASSEDSSGANVLTF. CDR3 nucleotide sequence: TGTGCCAGCAGCGAAGACAGCTCTGGGGCCAACGTCCTGACTTTC.

This clonotype has a count of ten or more. This chain uses TRBV5-6 with TRBJ1-4; D is perhaps TRBD1 (6 bases). CDR1 and CDR2 from the germline V gene are SGHDT and YYEEEE. V was trimmed by 3 bases and J by 10 bases, leaving 16 bases between them. The CDR3 loop spans 14 amino acids. CDR3 region: CASSWGNREAKLFF. CDR3 DNA: TGTGCCAGCAGCTGGGGAAACAGGGAAGCAAAACTGTTTTTT. The whole variable domain, remainder taken from reference TRBV5-6 and TRBJ1-4, is DAGVTQSPTHLIKTRGQQVTLRCSPKSGHDTVSWYQQALGQGPQFIFQYYEEEERQRGNFPDRFSGHQFPNYSSELNVNALLLGDSALYLCASSWGNREAKLFFGSGTQLSVL.